The rows below give T cell receptor beta chains drawn from one sample of a study of cytomegalovirus exposure and HLA in healthy donors. Measured with immunoSEQ multiplex PCR; TCRdb has only the in-frame clones, and not every one. This sample yields under 250,000 clones, of which approximately 84% are seen a single time; around 12% belongs to the top ten. Sequenced: PBMCs. These receptors all stem from a man between 18 and 35 years old in good health and CMV-seropositive. Both conserved end residues are part of each CDR3. The D gene is left open where the match is weak. A clone size is listed for some rows: how often the clone was seen (once, few, many), or a class if it is expanded.

NA,TRBJ1-5,TRBV6-5,NA,CASSYLGENQPQHF,TGTGCCAGCAGTTACCTAGGCGAGAATCAGCCCCAGCATTTT
NA,TRBJ2-7,TRBV5-1,NA,CASRVGTQSYEQYF,TGCGCCAGCAGGGTCGGGACACAGAGCTACGAGCAGTACTTC
NA,TRBJ2-5,TRBV25-1,NA,CASSEPVGAQYF,TGTGCCAGCAGTGAACCGGTCGGGGCCCAGTACTTC
once,TRBJ1-3,TRBV7-9,NA,CASRPDGATFSGNTIYF,TGTGCCAGCAGACCCGACGGGGCGACTTTCTCTGGAAACACCATATATTTT
NA,TRBJ1-1,TRBV11-2,NA,CASSLDFDAEAFF,TGTGCCAGCAGCTTAGATTTCGACGCTGAAGCTTTCTTT
NA,TRBJ2-7,TRBV6-5,NA,CASTSLGGYEQYF,TGTGCCAGCACTTCGCTCGGGGGCTACGAGCAGTACTTC
NA,TRBJ2-7,TRBV4-1,TRBD2,CASSQYSDGLAPYEQYF,TGCGCCAGCAGCCAATATTCGGACGGACTAGCGCCCTACGAGCAGTACTTC
NA,TRBJ2-5,TRBV25-1,TRBD2,CASSDPGGPETQYF,TGTGCCAGCAGTGACCCGGGAGGACCAGAGACCCAGTACTTC
NA,TRBJ2-5,TRBV7-9,NA,CASSSPTHNQETQYF,TGTGCCAGCAGCTCCCCAACACATAACCAAGAGACCCAGTACTTC
NA,TRBJ1-2,TRBV4-1,NA,CASSQPWGVNYGYTF,TGCGCCAGCAGCCAACCCTGGGGAGTTAACTATGGCTACACCTTC
NA,TRBJ1-2,TRBV27,NA,CASSLRGDRYGYTF,TGTGCCAGCAGTCTCCGGGGAGACCGCTATGGCTACACCTTC